The 12 T cell receptor beta chains in this list originate from one sample, sequenced in a study of cytomegalovirus exposure and HLA in healthy donors. PCR employed 60 Vbeta and 13 Jbeta primers. The data were produced by immunoSEQ multiplex PCR, yet TCRdb's version contains in-frame clones alone and is incomplete. The table records approximately 210,000 clones, more than 70% of them present only once. Material: PBMCs. The source of these receptors is a woman aged 40 to 50 in good health and CMV-seronegative.

The rearrangement uses TRBV19 and TRBJ2-7, with 7 bases lining up with TRBD1. The CDR3 covers 14 residues. Germline assignment: CDR1 LNHDA and CDR2 SQIVND (reference sequence). The V gene end was trimmed by 5 bases and the J gene end by 3 bases; junction bases not matched to a gene: 7. The CDR3 nucleotides are TGTGCCAGTAGTCACGGACAGGCTCTCTACGAGCAGTACTTC. It specifies CASSHGQALYEQYF.

The rearrangement uses TRBV9 and TRBJ2-3; D may be TRBD2 (5 bases). The V end was cut by 4 bases, the J end by 9 bases, with 21 bases between. The CDR3 spans 15 residues. Germline V gene lookup returns CDR1 SGDLS and CDR2 YYNGEE. The CDR3: CASSPIGLVRGTQYF. CDR3 DNA: TGTGCCAGCAGCCCTATCGGCCTCGTGAGAGGGACGCAGTATTTT. Supplemented by reference TRBV9 and TRBJ2-3, the full variable domain reads DSGVTQTPKHLITATGQRVTLRCSPRSGDLSVYWYQQSLDQGLQFLIQYYNGEERAKGNILERFSAQQFPDLHSELNLSSLELGDSALYFCASSPIGLVRGTQYFGPGTRLTVL.

The chain joins TRBV5-3 to TRBJ2-7, with 7 positions matching TRBD1. TRBV5-3 is an open reading frame whose function is uncertain. The junction had 11 bases not matched to a gene; V was cut back by 5 bases and J by 0 bases. CDR3 length: 16 residues. The CDR3 loop is CARRRSRDSCSYEQYF. The CDR3 DNA follows: TGTGCCAGAAGGCGTTCCCGGGACAGTTGCTCCTACGAGCAGTACTTC.

The chain combines TRBV4-3 with TRBJ2-1; maybe TRBD1 (6 bases). Trimming removed 3 bases at V and 4 bases at J, with 19 bases between. The V gene's germline CDR1 is LGHNA and CDR2 YSLEER. This CDR3 contains 17 residues. CDR3 loop: CASSQGHPGQLYNEQFF. CDR3 bases: TGCGCCAGCAGCCAGGGCCACCCCGGACAGTTGTACAATGAGCAGTTCTTC.

This chain links TRBV7-3 with TRBJ1-1, with a tentative D call TRBD1 (6 bases). Trimming left V 5 bases short and J 6 bases short, with 13 bases between. Per the germline V gene, CDR1 is SGHTA and CDR2 is FQGTGA. The CDR3 covers 13 residues. The CDR3 DNA reads TGTGCCAGCAGCCATGACAGGTCGGCTGAAGCTTTCTTT. This encodes CASSHDRSAEAFF.

The CDR3 region is CASSLEGQSYNEQFF. CDR3 DNA: TGTGCCAGCAGCTTAGAGGGACAGTCTTACAATGAGCAGTTCTTC. The J gene is TRBJ2-1, the V gene TRBV7-2; 7 nucleotides match TRBD1. V shed 1 base and J 4 bases; nucleotides not matched to a gene: 4. The CDR3 is 15 amino acids. The germline V gene encodes CDR1 SGHTA and CDR2 FQGNSA.

The CDR3 here is CASSEVVGPYYGYTF. Here the CDR3 DNA reads TGTGCCAGCAGTGAGGTCGTGGGGCCTTACTATGGCTACACCTTC. The chain carries TRBV6-1 and TRBJ1-2, with D possibly being TRBD1 (5 bases). V gave up 3 bases and J gave up 3 bases, with 14 bases separating them. The CDR3 spans 15 residues. CDR1 is MNHNS, CDR2 SASEGT, per germline.

The chain carries TRBV10-3 and TRBJ2-7; 8 nucleotides agree with TRBD2. V trimming: 10 bases; J trimming: 6 bases; junction bases outside the gene matches: 11. The CDR3 sequence is 13 residues long. In germline, CDR1 is ENHRY, CDR2 SYGVKD. The CDR3 is CATTGTSNGEQYV. DNA of the CDR3: TGTGCCACCACCGGGACTAGTAACGGCGAGCAGTACGTC.

This chain links TRBV19 with TRBJ2-5, with D possibly TRBD1 on 6 matching bases. The CDR3 length is 13 residues. V was shortened by 8 bases and J by 5 bases, with 15 bases between the two germline ends. CDR1 and CDR2 (germline): LNHDA, SQIVND (reference sequence). The CDR3 region is CASRSGAGETQYF. The CDR3, as DNA: TGTGCCAGTCGATCAGGGGCAGGGGAGACCCAGTACTTC.

The chain employs TRBV7-2 and TRBJ2-2; 10 nucleotides line up with TRBD1. This CDR3 contains 15 residues. Unmatched junction bases numbered 7, after V lost 5 bases and J lost 7 bases. The germline V gene has CDR1 SGHTA and CDR2 FQGNSA. Here the CDR3 DNA reads TGTGCCAGCAGCCCAGACAGGGGGCGCGTCGGGGAGCTGTTTTTT. The encoded protein is CASSPDRGRVGELFF.

The chain carries TRBV10-3 and TRBJ2-2, with D possibly matching TRBD2 (6 bases). V was shortened by 10 bases and J by 4 bases, with 13 bases between the two germline ends. Germline assignment: CDR1 ENHRY and CDR2 SYGVKD. The CDR3 sequence is 13 residues long. The CDR3 DNA follows: TGTGCCAGCGGGACCGCGAGCACCGGGGAGCTGTTTTTT. This sequence encodes CASGTASTGELFF.

This clone was picked up a small number of times. This sample includes further DNA sequences coding for the same CDR3. The J gene is TRBJ2-2, the V gene TRBV10-3; the D gene is possibly TRBD1 (6 bases). Trimming took off 6 bases at V and 1 base at J, with 9 bases between the two ends. Germline V gene data show CDR1 as ENHRY and CDR2 as SYGVKD. CDR3 length equals 14 residues. The CDR3: CAIRGQVNTGELFF. DNA for the CDR3: TGTGCCATCAGGGGACAAGTGAACACCGGGGAGCTGTTTTTT.